Listed here are 32 T cell receptor beta chains from one sample, sequenced in a study of shared clonotypes between healthy human individuals. Clones were sequenced by immunoSEQ multiplex PCR, and TCRdb holds only the in-frame ones, with some missing. The sample yields about 2.4 million clones, approximately 93% seen once. The sample was naive CD4+ T cells from PBMCs. As for subset: CD45RA+ positively selected. The receptor source for this set is a man between 18 and 29 years old in good health. Some clones in this sample may be carry-over from other donors' samples.

The genes are TRBV28 and TRBJ1-1; unclear D gene. Germline V CDR1 and CDR2: MDHEN, SYDVKM. Trimming removed 10 bases at V and 1 base at J, with 19 bases between. The CDR3 loop spans 15 amino acids. The CDR3 spells CATTAGFRSNTEAFF. The CDR3 nucleotides read TGTGCCACCACCGCGGGGTTTAGATCGAACACTGAAGCTTTCTTT.

The J gene is TRBJ2-5, the V gene TRBV9; maybe TRBD2 (5 bases). V was clipped by 4 bases and J by 1 base, with 14 bases between them. The CDR3 is 15 amino acids. CDR1 and CDR2 (germline): SGDLS, YYNGEE. CDR3 protein: CASSIRPGVQETQYF. Written as DNA, the CDR3 is TGTGCCAGCAGCATTCGACCCGGGGTCCAAGAGACCCAGTACTTC. Using reference TRBV9 and TRBJ2-5 for the parts outside the CDR3, the full variable domain is DSGVTQTPKHLITATGQRVTLRCSPRSGDLSVYWYQQSLDQGLQFLIQYYNGEERAKGNILERFSAQQFPDLHSELNLSSLELGDSALYFCASSIRPGVQETQYFGPGTRLLVL.

Only one count was recorded for this clone. The V and J genes are TRBV11-3 and TRBJ1-2, with a possible D match to TRBD1 (5 bases). CDR3 size: 13 residues. The V gene's germline CDR1 is SGHNT and CDR2 YENEEA. The V gene lost 5 bases and the J gene lost 7 bases, with 14 bases spanning the gap. The CDR3 is CASSRRSGGGYTF. The CDR3 DNA is TGTGCCAGCAGCCGTCGATCCGGGGGTGGCTACACCTTC.

This chain joins TRBV7-9 and TRBJ2-1; 11 bases map to TRBD2. The CDR3 totals 15 residues. V was clipped by 4 bases and J by 7 bases; unmatched bases: 6. Germline V lookup: CDR1 SEHNR, CDR2 FQNEAQ (reference sequence). The CDR3 nucleotides read TGTGCCAGCAGCTATATAGCGGGAGGGCCAAATGAGCAGTTCTTC. Protein product: CASSYIAGGPNEQFF.

The chain uses TRBV15 and TRBJ2-7; TRBD1 is a possible D gene (6 bases). V was cut by 1 base and J by 4 bases, with 11 bases left in between. This CDR3 comprises 14 residues. Per the germline V gene, CDR1 is LNHNV and CDR2 is YYDKDF (reference sequence). CDR3 in DNA: TGTGCCACCAGCAGAGGACGACAGGCGTACGAGCAGTACTTC. It yields the protein CATSRGRQAYEQYF.

The chain joins TRBV7-3 to TRBJ2-7; D is tentatively TRBD1 or TRBD2 (5 bases each). The CDR3 is made up of 14 amino acids. Germline values: CDR1 SGHTA, CDR2 FQGTGA. The germline V and J ends were trimmed by 0 bases and 3 bases, with 9 bases remaining between them. The CDR3 protein is CASSLTGRDYEQYF. DNA of the CDR3: TGTGCCAGCAGCTTAACGGGACGGGACTACGAGCAGTACTTC.

The DNA for the CDR3 is TGCGCCAGCAGCTTGGGTTCTAGCGGGAGCAATGAGCAGTTCTTC. It translates to CASSLGSSGSNEQFF. This rearrangement joins TRBV5-1 to TRBJ2-1; TRBD2 aligns across 10 bases. With 0 bases clipped from V and 6 bases from J, the junction kept 3 bases outside the gene matches. The CDR3 spans 15 residues. Germline CDR1 and CDR2: SGHRS and YFSETQ.

The chain uses TRBV11-3 and TRBJ2-2, with a tentative D call TRBD2 (6 bases). The CDR3 runs to 15 residues. The germline V gene has CDR1 SGHNT and CDR2 YENEEA. Trimming pared 5 bases from V and 4 bases from J, leaving 14 bases between. For the CDR3, the DNA is TGTGCCAGCAGCCCTGGATCCGGGGGCACCGGGGAGCTGTTTTTT. Translation gives CASSPGSGGTGELFF.

This sequence joins TRBV5-1 and TRBJ2-5, with D unclear. V was trimmed by 4 bases and J by 5 bases, leaving 15 bases between them. The CDR3 covers 14 residues. Germline loops: CDR1 SGHRS, CDR2 YFSETQ. This chain's CDR3 is CASSITSVGETQYF. In DNA form, the CDR3 reads TGCGCCAGCAGCATCACAAGTGTTGGGGAGACCCAGTACTTC.

The chain combines TRBV6-6 with TRBJ1-4; D remains ambiguous. Looked up from germline, CDR1 is MNHNY and CDR2 is SVGAGI (reference sequence). Between the trimmed V and J ends, which lost 9 bases and 8 bases, there was a span of 22 bases. The CDR3 runs to 15 residues. CDR3 amino acids: CASRLAPTGGEKLFF. In DNA, the CDR3 is TGTGCCAGTAGACTTGCCCCAACCGGAGGGGAAAAACTGTTTTTT.

This clone was picked up one time. The rearrangement links TRBV5-1 to TRBJ1-1; D remains ambiguous. V lost 0 bases and J 2 bases, leaving 8 bases between the germline ends. The CDR3 contains 14 residues. CDR1 and CDR2 (germline): SGHRS, YFSETQ. CDR3 residues: CASSLESDNTEAFF. DNA of the CDR3: TGCGCCAGCAGCTTGGAATCCGATAACACTGAAGCTTTCTTT. Based on the CDR3 plus reference TRBV5-1 and TRBJ1-1, the full variable domain is KAGVTQTPRYLIKTRGQQVTLSCSPISGHRSVSWYQQTPGQGLQFLFEYFSETQRNKGNFPGRFSGRQFSNSRSEMNVSTLELGDSALYLCASSLESDNTEAFFGQGTRLTVV.

The chain has TRBV18 and TRBJ1-1, with D uncertain. Germline CDR1 and CDR2: KGHSH and LQKENI. This CDR3 is built from 14 residues. V dropped 3 bases and J dropped 2 bases, with 10 bases sitting between them. The CDR3 DNA is TGTGCCAGCTCACCCCCCAGTATTAACACTGAAGCTTTCTTT. Protein sequence: CASSPPSINTEAFF.

This clone was observed a few times. This chain connects TRBV6-6 to TRBJ2-7; TRBD2 agrees at 7 bases. The CDR3 is 11 residues long. Germline trimming cut 5 bases from V and 12 bases from J; bases unmatched to any gene: 7. CDR1 and CDR2 from the germline V gene are MNHNY and SVGAGI (reference sequence). The CDR3 sequence: CASSPGTIPYF. The DNA for the CDR3 is TGTGCCAGCAGTCCGGGGACTATTCCGTACTTC.

The chain links TRBV4-1 to TRBJ2-5; D unclear. The CDR3 is made up of 13 amino acids. The V end was cut by 2 bases, the J end by 9 bases, with 13 bases between. Looked up from germline, CDR1 is MGHRA and CDR2 is YSYEKL. CDR3 loop: CASSQRYSAAQYF. CDR3 sequence (DNA): TGCGCCAGCAGCCAAAGGTACTCGGCAGCCCAGTACTTC.

This clone turned up a few times. This chain connects TRBV29-1 to TRBJ1-5, with D perhaps TRBD1 (5 bases). The CDR3 is 12 amino acids. CDR1 is SQVTM, CDR2 ANQGSEA, per germline. Trimming pared 7 bases from V and 7 bases from J, leaving 14 bases between. Here the CDR3 reads CSAQGIGQPQHF. For the CDR3, the DNA is TGCAGCGCTCAGGGTATAGGCCAGCCCCAGCATTTT.

A note on this clone: At one of its ends the junction is not consistent with the germline gene, which may arise from a read error. The V and J genes are TRBV5-1 and TRBJ1-1, with 10 bases aligning to TRBD1. From germline, CDR1 is SGHRS and CDR2 YFSETQ. The CDR3 runs 15 residues. CDR3 DNA sequence: TGCGCCAGCAGCCCGCCGGGACAGGGGAACTCTGAAGCTTTCTTT. Amino acid sequence: CASSPPGQGNSEAFF.

J is TRBJ1-1 and V is TRBV11-2; no clear D. Looked up from germline, CDR1 is SGHAT and CDR2 is FQNNGV. The V end lost 3 bases, the J end lost 1 base, and 9 bases lay between the germline ends. This CDR3 contains 14 residues. The CDR3 nucleotides read TGTGCCAGCAGCTTCCGTATACAGAACACTGAAGCTTTCTTT. This codes for CASSFRIQNTEAFF.

V is TRBV7-3 and J is TRBJ2-1; D might be TRBD2 (6 bases). Deletions cut 4 bases from V and 1 base from J, with 11 bases between. The CDR3 contains 15 residues. Per germline, CDR1 SGHTA and CDR2 FQGTGA. CDR3 residues: CASSSREKSYNEQFF. In DNA form, the CDR3 reads TGTGCCAGCAGCTCTCGGGAGAAATCCTACAATGAGCAGTTCTTC.

The rearrangement links TRBV28 to TRBJ1-2; D not certain. This CDR3 region has 12 residues. V lost 8 bases and J lost 1, with 8 bases in between. The germline V gene has CDR1 MDHEN and CDR2 SYDVKM. CDR3 protein: CASFEVNYGYTF. In DNA, the CDR3 is TGTGCCAGCTTTGAAGTTAACTATGGCTACACCTTC.

The chain couples TRBV9 to TRBJ1-4; 9 nucleotides align to TRBD1. After removal of 2 bases from V and 3 bases from J, the junction contained 2 bases not matched to a gene. The CDR3 length is 15 residues. The germline V gene encodes CDR1 SGDLS and CDR2 YYNGEE. CDR3 region: CASSVGTGSNEKLFF. The CDR3 coding sequence is TGTGCCAGCAGCGTGGGGACAGGGTCTAATGAAAAACTGTTTTTT.

The chain recombines TRBV6-4 with TRBJ1-2; D is ambiguous. V was clipped by 5 bases and J by 5 bases, with 15 bases between them. The germline CDR1 and CDR2 sequences are MRHNA and SNTAGT. The CDR3 is 14 amino acids. Here the CDR3 reads CASSPEMGGYGYTF. DNA of the CDR3: TGTGCCAGCAGTCCGGAGATGGGAGGGTATGGCTACACCTTC.

The J gene is TRBJ1-3, the V gene TRBV5-1; D gene ambiguous. Deletions cut 0 bases from V and 2 bases from J, with 12 bases between. From germline, CDR1 is SGHRS and CDR2 YFSETQ. The CDR3 loop spans 16 amino acids. The CDR3 here is CASSLAVGTAGNTIYF. CDR3 DNA: TGCGCCAGCAGCTTGGCCGTGGGAACGGCTGGAAACACCATATATTTT.

The CDR3, as DNA: TGTGCCTGGAGTCCTAGCGGGAGGGCATCCTACGAGCAGTACTTC. It encodes CAWSPSGRASYEQYF. V and J are TRBV30 and TRBJ2-7, with TRBD2 matching over 12 bases. Germline assignment: CDR1 GTSNPN and CDR2 SVGIG (reference sequence). V shed 2 bases, J shed 1 base, and the junction held 3 bases outside the gene matches. The CDR3 runs 15 residues.

V is TRBV2 and J is TRBJ2-7; TRBD1 aligns across 10 bases. The CDR3 covers 13 residues. Germline values: CDR1 SNHLY, CDR2 FYNNEI. Trimming took 8 bases from V and 3 from J; bases not matched to a gene: 4. The CDR3 loop is CASGRDRGYEQYF. Here the CDR3 DNA reads TGTGCCAGCGGCCGGGACAGGGGCTACGAGCAGTACTTC.

The gene calls are TRBV28 and TRBJ2-7, with D unresolved. Germline V gene sequence: CDR1 MDHEN, CDR2 SYDVKM. This CDR3 spans 16 amino acids. V dropped 6 bases and J dropped 0 bases, with 18 bases sitting between them. DNA for the CDR3: TGTGCCAGCAGCCCGAATTACGGACGGGTCTCCTACGAGCAGTACTTC. Amino acid sequence: CASSPNYGRVSYEQYF.

V and J are TRBV28 and TRBJ2-3, with a possible D match to TRBD2 (6 bases). The germline V and J ends were trimmed by 3 bases and 4 bases, with 17 bases remaining between them. Germline V gives CDR1 MDHEN, CDR2 SYDVKM. CDR3 length equals 16 residues. The CDR3 DNA is TGTGCCAGCAGTTTTGGGGGAGGCCGGTCCCCAGATACGCAGTATTTT. Protein: CASSFGGGRSPDTQYF.

This chain connects TRBV27 to TRBJ2-1, with 8 bases fitting TRBD1. V gave up 6 bases and J gave up 1 base; unmatched junction bases: 14. Looked up from germline, CDR1 is MNHEY and CDR2 is SMNVEV (reference sequence). CDR3 length: 18 amino acids. The CDR3 reads CASSRGLGGVRSYNEQFF. In DNA, the CDR3 is TGTGCCAGCAGCAGGGGGCTGGGGGGAGTAAGGTCCTACAATGAGCAGTTCTTC.

J is TRBJ2-1 and V is TRBV5-6; 12 positions match TRBD2. The germline V gene encodes CDR1 SGHDT and CDR2 YYEEEE. The CDR3 extends over 15 amino acids. J was trimmed by 8 bases and V by 4 bases; bases with no gene match: 7. The CDR3 bases are TGTGCCAGCAGCCCGGGACTAGCGGGTCGGCATGAGCAGTTCTTC. Amino acid sequence: CASSPGLAGRHEQFF.

A remark on this clone: The sample has other DNA sequences that encode this CDR3 too. The chain couples TRBV15 to TRBJ2-5; possible D gene TRBD2, 5 bases. This CDR3 is built from 13 residues. From germline, CDR1 is LNHNV and CDR2 YYDKDF (reference sequence). Trimming removed 1 base at V and 4 bases at J, with 7 bases between. Here the CDR3 reads CATSRGGRETQYF. CDR3 sequence (DNA): TGTGCCACCAGCAGAGGAGGGCGAGAGACCCAGTACTTC.

The CDR3 reads CASSLSGAANYGYTF. CDR3 DNA: TGTGCCAGCAGCTTGTCCGGGGCGGCTAACTATGGCTACACCTTC. The chain couples TRBV5-8 to TRBJ1-2; D might be TRBD1 (5 bases). This CDR3 region has 15 residues. Germline values: CDR1 SGHTS, CDR2 YDEGEE. The V end lost 1 base, the J end lost 0 bases, and 10 bases lay between the germline ends.

A note on this clone: In the same sample, other DNA sequences code for this CDR3. J is TRBJ2-7 and V is TRBV18; D is possibly TRBD1 (6 bases). Germline CDR1 is KGHSH and CDR2 is LQKENI. The CDR3 covers 14 residues. V was trimmed by 6 bases and J by 2 bases, leaving 14 bases between them. This CDR3 reads CASSPGTTPYEQYF. CDR3 in DNA: TGTGCCAGCTCCCCCGGGACAACCCCCTACGAGCAGTACTTC.

This rearrangement joins TRBV28 to TRBJ2-7; 7 bases map to TRBD1. The CDR3 sequence is 14 residues long. The germline gives CDR1 MDHEN, CDR2 SYDVKM. V lost 4 bases and J lost 9; bases outside the gene matches: 12. The CDR3 reads CASSSGQVSVGQYF. The DNA of the CDR3 is TGTGCCAGCAGTTCCGGACAGGTCTCTGTTGGGCAGTACTTC.